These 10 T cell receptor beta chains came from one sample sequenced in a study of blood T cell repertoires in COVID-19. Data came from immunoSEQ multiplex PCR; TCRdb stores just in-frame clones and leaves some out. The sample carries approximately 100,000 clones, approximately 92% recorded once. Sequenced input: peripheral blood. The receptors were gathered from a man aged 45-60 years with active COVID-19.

The CDR3 region has the DNA TGTGCCAGCTCCGGAGCGAGCGGGAGTAGGACAGATACGCAGTATTTT. Amino acids: CASSGASGSRTDTQYF. The rearrangement links TRBV28 to TRBJ2-3; 8 nucleotides line up with TRBD2. This CDR3 comprises 16 residues. V trimming: 8 bases; J trimming: 3 bases; junction bases outside the gene matches: 13. CDR1 is MDHEN and CDR2 is SYDVKM in the germline V gene.

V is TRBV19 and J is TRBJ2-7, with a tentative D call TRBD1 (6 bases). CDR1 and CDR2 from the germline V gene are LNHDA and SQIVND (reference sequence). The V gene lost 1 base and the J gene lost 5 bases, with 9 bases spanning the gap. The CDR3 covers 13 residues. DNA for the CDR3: TGTGCCAGTAGTATAGGGACAGCGAACGAGCAGTACTTC. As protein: CASSIGTANEQYF.

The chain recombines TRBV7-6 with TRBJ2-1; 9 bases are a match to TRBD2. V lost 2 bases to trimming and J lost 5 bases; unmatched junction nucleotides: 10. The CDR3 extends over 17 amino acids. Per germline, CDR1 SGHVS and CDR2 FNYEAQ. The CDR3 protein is CASSLTVSSGKDNEQFF. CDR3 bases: TGTGCCAGCAGCTTAACCGTCTCTAGCGGGAAGGACAATGAGCAGTTCTTC.

The CDR3 nucleotides read TGTGCCAGCACCGACCCCTCAGGCACGGACAATCAGCCCCAGCATTTT. Translated: CASTDPSGTDNQPQHF. The chain joins TRBV6-6 to TRBJ1-5; no clear D gene. This CDR3 has 16 amino acids. V lost 7 bases, J lost 3 bases, and 19 bases lay in between. Germline V gene sequence: CDR1 MNHNY, CDR2 SVGAGI (reference sequence).

DNA of the CDR3: TGTGCCAGCAGCTCCGGGGGCCTAGCGGGACCAAGCCAGTTCTTC. Amino acid sequence: CASSSGGLAGPSQFF. The genes are TRBV7-9 and TRBJ2-1, with 9 bases identical to TRBD2. The V segment lost 4 bases and the J segment 13 bases; nucleotides outside the gene matches: 14. The CDR3 is made up of 15 amino acids. Per the germline V gene, CDR1 is SEHNR and CDR2 is FQNEAQ (reference sequence).

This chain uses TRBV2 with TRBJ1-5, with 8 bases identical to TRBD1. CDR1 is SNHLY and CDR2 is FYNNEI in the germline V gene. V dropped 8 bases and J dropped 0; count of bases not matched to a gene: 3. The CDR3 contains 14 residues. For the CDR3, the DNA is TGTGCCAGCTCGGGACAGGCTAGCAATCAGCCCCAGCATTTT. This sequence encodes CASSGQASNQPQHF.

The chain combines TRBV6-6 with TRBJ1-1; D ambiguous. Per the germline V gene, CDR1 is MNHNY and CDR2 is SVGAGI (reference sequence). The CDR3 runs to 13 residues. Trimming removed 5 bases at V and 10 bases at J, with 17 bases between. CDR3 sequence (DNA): TGTGCCAGCAGTCTTCCCCCCAGTGTTGTAGCTTTCTTT. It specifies CASSLPPSVVAFF.

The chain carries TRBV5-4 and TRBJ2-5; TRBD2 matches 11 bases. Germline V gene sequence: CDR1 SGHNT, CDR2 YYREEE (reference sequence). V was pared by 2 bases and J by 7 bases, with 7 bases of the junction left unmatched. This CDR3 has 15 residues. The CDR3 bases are TGTGCCAGCAGCTTAGTTAGCGGGAGGGCTATGACCCAGTACTTC. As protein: CASSLVSGRAMTQYF.

The CDR3, as DNA: TGTGCCAGCTCACCATCTTTAGGGGGACGTTACAATGAGCAGTTCTTC. The encoded protein is CASSPSLGGRYNEQFF. The J gene is TRBJ2-1, the V gene TRBV18; TRBD1 might be the D (6 bases). V was trimmed by 2 bases and J by 4 bases, leaving 15 bases between them. Per germline, CDR1 KGHSH and CDR2 LQKENI. The CDR3 has 16 residues.

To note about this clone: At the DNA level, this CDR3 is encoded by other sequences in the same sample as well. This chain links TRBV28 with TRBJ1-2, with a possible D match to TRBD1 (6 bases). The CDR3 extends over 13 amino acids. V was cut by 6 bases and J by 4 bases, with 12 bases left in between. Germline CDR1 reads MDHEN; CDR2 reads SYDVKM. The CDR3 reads CASSLGGLYGYTF. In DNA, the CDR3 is TGTGCCAGCAGCTTAGGGGGACTCTATGGCTACACCTTC.